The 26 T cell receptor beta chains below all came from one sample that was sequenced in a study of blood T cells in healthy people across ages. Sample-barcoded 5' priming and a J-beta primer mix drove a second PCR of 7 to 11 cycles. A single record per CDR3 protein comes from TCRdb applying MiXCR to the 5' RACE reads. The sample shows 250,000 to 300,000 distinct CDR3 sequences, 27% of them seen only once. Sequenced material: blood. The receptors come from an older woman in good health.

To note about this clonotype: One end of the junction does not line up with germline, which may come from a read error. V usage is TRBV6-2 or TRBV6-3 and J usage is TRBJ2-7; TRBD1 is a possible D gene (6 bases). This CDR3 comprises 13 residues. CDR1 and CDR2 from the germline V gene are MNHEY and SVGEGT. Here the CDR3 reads CAGSYRVEYEQYF. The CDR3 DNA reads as TGTGCCGGCAGTTACAGGGTTGAGTACGAGCAGTACTTC.

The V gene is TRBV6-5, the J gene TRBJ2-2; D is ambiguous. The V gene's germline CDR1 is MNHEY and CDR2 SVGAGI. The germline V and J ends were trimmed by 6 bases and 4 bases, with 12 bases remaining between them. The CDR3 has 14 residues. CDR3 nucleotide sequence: TGTGCCAGCAGGCGTCTGACATCCACCGGGGAGCTGTTTTTT. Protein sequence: CASRRLTSTGELFF.

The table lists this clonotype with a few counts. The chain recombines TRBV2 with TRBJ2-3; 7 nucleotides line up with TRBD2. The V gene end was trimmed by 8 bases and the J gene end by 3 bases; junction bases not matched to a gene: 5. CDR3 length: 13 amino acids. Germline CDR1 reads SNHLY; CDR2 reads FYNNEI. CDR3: CASGPRGTDTQYF. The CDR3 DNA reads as TGTGCCAGCGGACCGCGGGGGACAGATACGCAGTATTTT.

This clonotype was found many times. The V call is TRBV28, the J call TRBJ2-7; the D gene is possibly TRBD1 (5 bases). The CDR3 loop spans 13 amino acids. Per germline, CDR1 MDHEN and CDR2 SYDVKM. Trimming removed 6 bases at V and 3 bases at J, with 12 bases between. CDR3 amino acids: CASSPRQIYEQYF. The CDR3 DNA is TGTGCCAGCAGCCCAAGACAGATCTACGAGCAGTACTTC. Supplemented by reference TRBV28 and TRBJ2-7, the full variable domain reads DVKVTQSSRYLVKRTGEKVFLECVQDMDHENMFWYRQDPGLGLRLIYFSYDVKMKEKGDIPEGYSVSREKKERFSLILESASTNQTSMYLCASSPRQIYEQYFGPGTRLTVT.

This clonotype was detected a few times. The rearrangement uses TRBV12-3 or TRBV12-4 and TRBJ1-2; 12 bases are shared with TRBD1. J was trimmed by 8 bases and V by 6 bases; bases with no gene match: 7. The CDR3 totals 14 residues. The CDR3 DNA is TGTGCCAGCAGATACGGGACAGGGGGCGGAGGCTACACCTTC. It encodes CASRYGTGGGGYTF.

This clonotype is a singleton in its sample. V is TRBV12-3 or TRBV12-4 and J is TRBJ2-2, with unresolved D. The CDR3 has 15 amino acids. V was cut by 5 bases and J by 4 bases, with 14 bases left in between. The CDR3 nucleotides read TGTGCCAGCAGTGTAGACGACCCAGGCACCGGGGAGCTGTTTTTT. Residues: CASSVDDPGTGELFF.

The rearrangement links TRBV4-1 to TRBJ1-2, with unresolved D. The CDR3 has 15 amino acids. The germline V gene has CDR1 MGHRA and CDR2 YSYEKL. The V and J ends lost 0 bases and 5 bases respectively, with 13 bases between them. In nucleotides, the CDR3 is TGCGCCAGCAGCCAAGATACCGCAGTTACTTATGGCTACACCTTC. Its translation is CASSQDTAVTYGYTF.

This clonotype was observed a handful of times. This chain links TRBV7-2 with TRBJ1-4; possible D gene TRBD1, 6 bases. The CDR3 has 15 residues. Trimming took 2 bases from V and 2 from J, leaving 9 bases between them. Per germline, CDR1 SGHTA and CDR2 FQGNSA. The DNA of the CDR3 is TGTGCCAGCAGCTTATCAGGGGCCACTAATGAAAAACTGTTTTTT. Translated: CASSLSGATNEKLFF. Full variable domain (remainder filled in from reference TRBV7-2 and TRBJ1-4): GAGVSQSPSNKVTEKGKDVELRCDPISGHTALYWYRQSLGQGLEFLIYFQGNSAPDKSGLPSDRFSAERTGGSVSTLTIQRTQQEDSAVYLCASSLSGATNEKLFFGSGTQLSVL.

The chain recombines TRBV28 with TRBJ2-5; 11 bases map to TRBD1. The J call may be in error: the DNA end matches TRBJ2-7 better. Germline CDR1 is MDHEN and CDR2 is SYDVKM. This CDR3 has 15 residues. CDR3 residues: CASSPPGTGGFEQYF. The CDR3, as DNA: TGTGCCAGCTCCCCGCCCGGGACAGGGGGTTTCGAGCAGTACTTC.

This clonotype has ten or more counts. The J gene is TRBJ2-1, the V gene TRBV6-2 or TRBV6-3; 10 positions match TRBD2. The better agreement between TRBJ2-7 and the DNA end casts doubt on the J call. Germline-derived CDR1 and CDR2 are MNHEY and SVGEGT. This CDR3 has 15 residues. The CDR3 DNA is TGTGCCAGCAGTTACAGCCTAGCGGGAGTAGAAGGGCAGTACTTC. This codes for CASSYSLAGVEGQYF.

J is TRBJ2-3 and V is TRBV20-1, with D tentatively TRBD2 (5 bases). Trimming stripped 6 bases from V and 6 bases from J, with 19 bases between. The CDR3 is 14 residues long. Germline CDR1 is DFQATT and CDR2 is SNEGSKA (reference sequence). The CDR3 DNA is TGCAGTGCACTCCGCCAGGACTTGGCGGATACGCAGTATTTT. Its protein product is CSALRQDLADTQYF.

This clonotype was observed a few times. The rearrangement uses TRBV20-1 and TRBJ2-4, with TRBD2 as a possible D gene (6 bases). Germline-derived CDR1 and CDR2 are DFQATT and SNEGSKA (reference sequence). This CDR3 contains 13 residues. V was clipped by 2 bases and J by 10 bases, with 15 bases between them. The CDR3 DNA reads TGCAGTGCTAGATCACCGGGACTTGATATTCAGTACTTC. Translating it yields CSARSPGLDIQYF.

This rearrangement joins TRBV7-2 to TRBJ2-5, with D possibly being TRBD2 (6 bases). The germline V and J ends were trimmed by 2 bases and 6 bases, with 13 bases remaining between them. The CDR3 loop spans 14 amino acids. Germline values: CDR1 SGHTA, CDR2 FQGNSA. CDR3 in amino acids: CASSLNLRGKTQYF. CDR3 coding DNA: TGTGCCAGCAGCTTAAATCTCCGGGGGAAGACCCAGTACTTC.

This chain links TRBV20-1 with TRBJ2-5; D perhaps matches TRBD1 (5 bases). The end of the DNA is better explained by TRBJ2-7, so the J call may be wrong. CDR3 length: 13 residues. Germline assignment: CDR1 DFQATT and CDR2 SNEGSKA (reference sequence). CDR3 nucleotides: TGCAGTTACACTCGCGAAACAGGACGCGAGCAGTACTTC. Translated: CSYTRETGREQYF.

The CDR3 nucleotides are TGTGCCAGCAGTGGCAGGGGGCAGAACAATGAGCAGTTCTTC. Protein product: CASSGRGQNNEQFF. The chain has TRBV6-6 and TRBJ2-1; 8 bases are a match to TRBD1. The CDR3 length is 14 residues. The V segment lost 5 bases and the J segment 5 bases; nucleotides outside the gene matches: 5. The V gene's germline CDR1 is MNHNY and CDR2 SVGAGI (reference sequence).

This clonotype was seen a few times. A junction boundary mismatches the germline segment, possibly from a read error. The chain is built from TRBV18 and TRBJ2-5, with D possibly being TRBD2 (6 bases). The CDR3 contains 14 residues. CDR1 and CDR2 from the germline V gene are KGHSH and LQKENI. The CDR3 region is CTSSPGLLGETQYF. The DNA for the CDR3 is TGTACCAGCTCACCGGGACTTCTTGGCGAGACCCAGTACTTC.

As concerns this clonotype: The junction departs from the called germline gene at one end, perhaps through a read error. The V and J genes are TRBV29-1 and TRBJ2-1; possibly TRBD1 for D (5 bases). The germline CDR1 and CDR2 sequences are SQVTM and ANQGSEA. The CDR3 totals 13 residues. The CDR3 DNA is TGCAGCGTAGCAGGGTCCGTTGGCAATGGGCAGTTCTTC. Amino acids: CSVAGSVGNGQFF.

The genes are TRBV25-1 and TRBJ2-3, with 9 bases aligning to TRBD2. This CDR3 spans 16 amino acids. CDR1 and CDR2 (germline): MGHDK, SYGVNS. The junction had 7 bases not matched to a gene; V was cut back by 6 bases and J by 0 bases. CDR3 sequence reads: CASRPSTSGSTDTQYF. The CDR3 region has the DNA TGTGCCAGCAGACCATCAACTAGCGGGAGCACAGATACGCAGTATTTT.

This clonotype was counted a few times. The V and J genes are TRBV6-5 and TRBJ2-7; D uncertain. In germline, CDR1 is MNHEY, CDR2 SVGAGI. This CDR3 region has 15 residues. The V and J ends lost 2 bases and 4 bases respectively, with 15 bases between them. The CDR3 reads CASSYGYQRLYEQYF. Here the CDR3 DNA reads TGTGCCAGCAGTTACGGGTACCAGAGGCTATACGAGCAGTACTTC.

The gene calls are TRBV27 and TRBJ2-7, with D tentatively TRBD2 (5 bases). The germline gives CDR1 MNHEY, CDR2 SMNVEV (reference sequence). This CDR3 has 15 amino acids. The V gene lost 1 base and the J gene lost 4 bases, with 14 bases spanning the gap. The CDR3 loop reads CASSLYGGGPYEQYF. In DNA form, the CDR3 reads TGTGCCAGCAGTTTATATGGCGGAGGCCCTTACGAGCAGTACTTC.

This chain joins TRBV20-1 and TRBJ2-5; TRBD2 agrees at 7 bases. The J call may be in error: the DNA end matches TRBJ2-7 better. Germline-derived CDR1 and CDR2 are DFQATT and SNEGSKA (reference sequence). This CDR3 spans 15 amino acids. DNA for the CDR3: TGCAGTGCTAGAGATTTAGGCGGGAGTCCCTACGAGCAGTACTTC. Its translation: CSARDLGGSPYEQYF.

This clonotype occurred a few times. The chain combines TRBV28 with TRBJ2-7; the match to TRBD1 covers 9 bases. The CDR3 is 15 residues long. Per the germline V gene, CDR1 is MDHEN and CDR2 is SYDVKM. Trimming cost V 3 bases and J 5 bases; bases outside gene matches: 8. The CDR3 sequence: CASSLDRQGEHEQYF. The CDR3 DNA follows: TGTGCCAGCAGTTTGGACAGACAGGGGGAACACGAGCAGTACTTC. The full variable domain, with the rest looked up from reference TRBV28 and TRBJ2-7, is DVKVTQSSRYLVKRTGEKVFLECVQDMDHENMFWYRQDPGLGLRLIYFSYDVKMKEKGDIPEGYSVSREKKERFSLILESASTNQTSMYLCASSLDRQGEHEQYFGPGTRLTVT.

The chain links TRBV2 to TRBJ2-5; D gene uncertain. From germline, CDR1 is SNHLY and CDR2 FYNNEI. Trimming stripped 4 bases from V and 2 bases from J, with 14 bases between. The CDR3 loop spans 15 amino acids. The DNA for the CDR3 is TGTGCCAGCAGTGTATCCAGTCCCCCGCAAGAGACCCAGTACTTC. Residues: CASSVSSPPQETQYF.

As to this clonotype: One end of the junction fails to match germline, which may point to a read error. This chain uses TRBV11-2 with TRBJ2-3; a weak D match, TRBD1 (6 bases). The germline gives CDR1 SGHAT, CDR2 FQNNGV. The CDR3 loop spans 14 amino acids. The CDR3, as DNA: TGCGCCAGCGGCCGGGACACAGCTGGAGATACGCAGTATTTT. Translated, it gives CASGRDTAGDTQYF.

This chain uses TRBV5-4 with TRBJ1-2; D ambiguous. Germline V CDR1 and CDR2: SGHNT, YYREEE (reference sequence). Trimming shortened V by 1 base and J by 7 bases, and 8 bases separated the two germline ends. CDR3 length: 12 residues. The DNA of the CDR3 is TGTGCCAGCAGCTTGCCGGGGTTTGGCTACACCTTC. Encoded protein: CASSLPGFGYTF.

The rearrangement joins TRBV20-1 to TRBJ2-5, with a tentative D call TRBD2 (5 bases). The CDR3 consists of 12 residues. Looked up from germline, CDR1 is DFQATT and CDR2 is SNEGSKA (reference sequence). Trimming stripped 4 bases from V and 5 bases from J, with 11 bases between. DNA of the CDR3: TGCAGTGCTAACGGGGAAGAGGAGACCCAGTACTTC. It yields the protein CSANGEEETQYF.